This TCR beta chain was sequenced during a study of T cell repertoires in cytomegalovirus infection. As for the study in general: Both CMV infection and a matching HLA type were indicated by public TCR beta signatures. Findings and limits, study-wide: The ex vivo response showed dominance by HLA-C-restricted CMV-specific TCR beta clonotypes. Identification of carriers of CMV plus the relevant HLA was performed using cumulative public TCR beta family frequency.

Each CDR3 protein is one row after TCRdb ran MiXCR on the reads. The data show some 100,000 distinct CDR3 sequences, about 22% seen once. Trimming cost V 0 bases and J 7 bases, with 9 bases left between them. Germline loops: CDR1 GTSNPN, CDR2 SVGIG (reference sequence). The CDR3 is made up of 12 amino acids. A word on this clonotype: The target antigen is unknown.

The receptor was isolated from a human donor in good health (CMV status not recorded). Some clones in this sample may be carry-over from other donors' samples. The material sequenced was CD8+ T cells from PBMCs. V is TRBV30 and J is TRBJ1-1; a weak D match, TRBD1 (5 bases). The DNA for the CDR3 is TGTGCCTGGAGTGTAAAGGGGAGTGAAGCTTTCTTT. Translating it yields CAWSVKGSEAFF.